This is a list of T cell receptor beta chains from one sample in a study of T cell responses to AZD1222 COVID-19 vaccine. The assay was immunoSEQ multiplex PCR, and TCRdb's table has in-frame clones only and misses some. Of around 110,000 clones in the sample, 80% to 90% were seen once. Sequencing was performed on peripheral blood, taken on day 0 of MenACWY control vaccination. These receptor sequences come from an adult in good health. Both conserved end residues are trimmed from each CDR3. The size entry is marked missing in some rows and otherwise reads once, few, many or a size class.

TRBV2,.,ASSGERGEKLF
TRBV7-9,.,ASTISGNTIY
TRBV7-2,.,ASSPTGNTEAF
TRBV18,.,ASSPGGDQPQH
TRBV5-1,once,ASRPRLASTYEQY
TRBV2,.,ASSGTSGRIGNEQF
TRBV4-1,.,ASGSFPHTDTQY
TRBV11-3,.,ASSHGTSMVIRSEKLF
TRBV5-4,.,ASSPRDSKTGELF
TRBV6-5,.,ASSRPNQPQH
TRBV5-5,few,ASTHRGLGEKLF
TRBV5-1,.,ASSQDSGNTIY